The present entry profiles one TCR beta chain with its context. What it binds is unknown. No patient received treatment before thyroid surgery. The data are from a study of metastatic and nonmetastatic thyroid tumors. Overall study context: Malignant thyroid and benign thyroid patients provided blood and tumor or nodule tissue whose repertoires were compared. Findings and limits, study-wide: Reports indicated that malignant thyroid tumors showed significantly higher TCR beta diversity than benign nodules did, in blood and tumor.

The trim removed 10 bases at V and 9 bases at J, leaving 7 bases unmatched. This CDR3 comprises 13 residues. The germline V gene has CDR1 SNHLY and CDR2 FYNNEI. TCRdb re-processed the PCR reads through MiXCR. Here the sample spans approximately 74,000 clones, 12% to 15% being singletons. Material: blood. The origin of this receptor is a male donor with papillary thyroid cancer or a benign thyroid nodule (not recorded which). Some clones in this sample may be carry-over from other donors' samples. The J gene is TRBJ1-6, the V gene TRBV2; 9 bases are shared with TRBD1. The CDR3: CAINGQGSSPLHF. CDR3 coding DNA: TGTGCCATAAACGGACAGGGGAGTTCACCCCTCCACTTT. The full variable domain, its missing parts supplied by reference TRBV2 and TRBJ1-6, is EPEVTQTPSHQVTQMGQEVILRCVPISNHLYFYWYRQILGQKVEFLVSFYNNEISEKSEIFDDQFSVERPDGSNFTLKIRSTKLEDSAMYFCAINGQGSSPLHFGNGTRLTVT.